The 18 T cell receptor beta chains below were found in one sample sequenced in a study of T cell changes during pregnancy in multiple sclerosis. Sequenced by immunoSEQ multiplex PCR; TCRdb stores in-frame clones only, minus some. Seen here are some 74,000 clones, 85% to 95% observed once, and the top ten hold 2% to 2.5%. The starting material was peripheral blood, obtained before pregnancy. The receptors stem from a female donor with multiple sclerosis, enrolled in a pregnancy study.

The chain is built from TRBV7-2 and TRBJ1-5, with 7 bases lining up with TRBD1. This CDR3 is built from 14 residues. The germline gives CDR1 SGHTA, CDR2 FQGNSA. V shed 5 bases, J shed 3 bases, and the junction held 4 bases outside the gene matches. As DNA, the CDR3 is TGTGCCAGCAGCCCGACAGGGAACAATCAGCCCCAGCATTTT. It translates to CASSPTGNNQPQHF.

The rearrangement links TRBV11-3 to TRBJ2-7; 9 nucleotides align to TRBD1. Germline CDR1 reads SGHNT; CDR2 reads YENEEA. The CDR3 is 15 amino acids. Trimming took 5 bases from V and 5 from J; bases not matched to a gene: 10. The CDR3 sequence: CASSRGQGFIDEQYF. CDR3 sequence (DNA): TGTGCCAGCAGCCGCGGACAGGGGTTCATCGACGAGCAGTACTTC.

This clone appeared once. This chain links TRBV19 with TRBJ1-1; a weak D match, TRBD1 (5 bases). The germline V gene has CDR1 LNHDA and CDR2 SQIVND (reference sequence). With 2 bases removed from V and 0 bases from J, the gap between germline ends came to 19 bases. CDR3 length: 18 amino acids. CDR3 coding DNA: TGTGCCAGTAGTATACACCAGGGTTTGAGCGTAATGAACACTGAAGCTTTCTTT. Translation gives CASSIHQGLSVMNTEAFF. Combining the CDR3 with reference TRBV19 and TRBJ1-1 gives the whole variable domain DGGITQSPKYLFRKEGQNVTLSCEQNLNHDAMYWYRQDPGQGLRLIYYSQIVNDFQKGDIAEGYSVSREKKESFPLTVTSAQKNPTAFYLCASSIHQGLSVMNTEAFFGQGTRLTVV.

This chain connects TRBV18 to TRBJ2-1; no reliable D call. Trimming pared 3 bases from V and 4 bases from J, leaving 10 bases between. CDR3 length: 14 residues. Germline CDR1 KGHSH, CDR2 LQKENI. Here the CDR3 DNA reads TGTGCCAGCTCACCTACCCGAGAATACAATGAGCAGTTCTTC. Its protein product is CASSPTREYNEQFF.

V usage is TRBV5-4 and J usage is TRBJ1-3, with 10 bases matching TRBD1. Germline V gene lookup returns CDR1 SGHNT and CDR2 YYREEE (reference sequence). The CDR3 is 17 residues long. V lost 3 bases to trimming and J lost 1 base; unmatched junction nucleotides: 7. In DNA, the CDR3 is TGTGCCAGCAGCTCCGGGACAGGGGTGTTTTCTGGAAACACCATATATTTT. It is translated as CASSSGTGVFSGNTIYF.

This clone was recorded once. This rearrangement joins TRBV27 to TRBJ2-1, with TRBD2 identical over 11 bases. This CDR3 region has 15 residues. The junction had 6 bases not matched to a gene; V was cut back by 5 bases and J by 6 bases. The germline V gene has CDR1 MNHEY and CDR2 SMNVEV (reference sequence). Written as DNA, the CDR3 is TGTGCCAGCAGTGCAACTAGCGGGAGAGGCAATGAGCAGTTCTTC. Protein product: CASSATSGRGNEQFF.

This sequence joins TRBV5-1 and TRBJ2-5; D perhaps matches TRBD2 (6 bases). Per germline, CDR1 SGHRS and CDR2 YFSETQ. The CDR3 extends over 14 amino acids. V lost 0 bases and J 5 bases, leaving 11 bases between the germline ends. CDR3 residues: CASSLVGGRETQYF. For the CDR3, the DNA is TGCGCCAGCAGCTTGGTGGGAGGAAGGGAGACCCAGTACTTC.

V usage is TRBV15 and J usage is TRBJ2-1; TRBD2 agrees at 16 bases. CDR1 is LNHNV and CDR2 is YYDKDF in the germline V gene (reference sequence). The CDR3 is made up of 18 amino acids. The J segment lost 9 bases and the V segment lost 5 bases, leaving 13 bases of the junction unmatched. CDR3 bases: TGTGCCACCAGCCTCCTCGGGACTAGCGGGAGGGATAGAGGTGAGCAGTTCTTC. The encoded protein is CATSLLGTSGRDRGEQFF.

The chain has TRBV5-1 and TRBJ1-4, with TRBD1 matching over 8 bases. CDR1 is SGHRS, CDR2 YFSETQ, per germline. The CDR3 has 18 residues. V lost 1 base, J lost 1 base, and 9 bases stayed unmatched. This CDR3 is CASSLRSQQGETNEKLFF. Written as DNA, the CDR3 is TGCGCCAGCAGCTTGCGGTCACAACAGGGGGAAACTAATGAAAAACTGTTTTTT.

The V gene is TRBV7-3, the J gene TRBJ2-2; possible D gene TRBD1, 6 bases. V lost 5 bases, J lost 8 bases, and 24 bases lay in between. Per germline, CDR1 SGHTA and CDR2 FQGTGA. The length of the CDR3 is 17 residues. The chain's CDR3 is CASSPTPGAMNRGELFF. The CDR3 nucleotides are TGTGCCAGCAGCCCCACCCCAGGGGCTATGAACAGGGGGGAGCTGTTTTTT.

This chain joins TRBV5-1 and TRBJ2-5, with D maybe TRBD2 (5 bases). The CDR3 is 14 residues long. V was pared by 4 bases and J by 3 bases, with 13 bases between. From germline, CDR1 is SGHRS and CDR2 YFSETQ. CDR3: CASSRPEAEETQYF. CDR3 DNA: TGCGCCAGCAGCCGTCCGGAAGCGGAAGAGACCCAGTACTTC. The entire variable domain, with the rest obtained from reference TRBV5-1 and TRBJ2-5, is as follows: KAGVTQTPRYLIKTRGQQVTLSCSPISGHRSVSWYQQTPGQGLQFLFEYFSETQRNKGNFPGRFSGRQFSNSRSEMNVSTLELGDSALYLCASSRPEAEETQYFGPGTRLLVL.

This rearrangement joins TRBV7-2 to TRBJ2-3, with TRBD2 matching 9 bases. V was pared by 5 bases and J by 1 base, with 4 bases of the junction left unmatched. CDR1 is SGHTA and CDR2 is FQGNSA in the germline V gene. CDR3 length: 15 residues. The CDR3 coding sequence is TGTGCCAGCAGCATTAGCGGGGGCCGCACAGATACGCAGTATTTT. Its translation: CASSISGGRTDTQYF.

This sequence joins TRBV7-2 and TRBJ1-5, with D tentatively TRBD1 (6 bases). Germline V gene sequence: CDR1 SGHTA, CDR2 FQGNSA. V lost 5 bases and J 3 bases, leaving 14 bases between the germline ends. CDR3 length: 15 amino acids. CDR3 residues: CASSPARGTNQPQHF. DNA for the CDR3: TGTGCCAGCAGCCCCGCAAGGGGGACCAATCAGCCCCAGCATTTT.

The chain links TRBV7-9 to TRBJ2-3, with TRBD2 matching 11 bases. J lost 1 base, V lost 5 bases, and 11 bases had no gene match. Germline assignment: CDR1 SEHNR and CDR2 FQNEAQ (reference sequence). CDR3 length equals 18 residues. The DNA for the CDR3 is TGTGCCAGCAGCATCAGAAGGCTAGCGGGAGGACGCACAGATACGCAGTATTTT. Its protein product is CASSIRRLAGGRTDTQYF.

The J gene is TRBJ1-2, the V gene TRBV6-5, with D possibly matching TRBD1 (5 bases). The germline V gene has CDR1 MNHEY and CDR2 SVGAGI. Trimming removed 4 bases at V and 0 bases at J, with 12 bases between. The CDR3 runs to 15 residues. DNA of the CDR3: TGTGCCAGCAGTTCCCTCGACAGCCCTAACTATGGCTACACCTTC. Translation gives CASSSLDSPNYGYTF.

This clone is a singleton in its sample. The chain's CDR3 is CASSGDGGPGNEQFF. CDR3 nucleotide sequence: TGTGCCAGCAGCGGCGATGGAGGGCCGGGGAATGAGCAGTTCTTC. The rearrangement links TRBV9 to TRBJ2-1, with D possibly TRBD2 on 6 matching bases. The CDR3 extends over 15 amino acids. Per the germline V gene, CDR1 is SGDLS and CDR2 is YYNGEE. V lost 3 bases to trimming and J lost 7 bases, with 17 bases between them.

The chain recombines TRBV7-9 with TRBJ2-3; D ambiguous. Trimming cost V 1 base and J 2 bases, with 16 bases left between them. There are 17 residues in the CDR3. The germline CDR1 and CDR2 sequences are SEHNR and FQNEAQ (reference sequence). The CDR3 DNA reads TGTGCCAGCAGCTTAGGCCAGGCACCTTATCCCACAGATACGCAGTATTTT. It translates to CASSLGQAPYPTDTQYF.

The gene calls are TRBV6-5 and TRBJ2-3, with 9 bases lining up with TRBD2. This CDR3 spans 16 amino acids. Germline trimming cut 0 bases from V and 4 bases from J; bases unmatched to any gene: 5. CDR1 is MNHEY and CDR2 is SVGAGI in the germline V gene. CDR3 nucleotides: TGTGCCAGCAGTTACTCACTAGCGGGTTTGTCAGATACGCAGTATTTT. This sequence encodes CASSYSLAGLSDTQYF.